The 29 T cell receptor beta chains given below trace back to one sample, sequenced in a study of blood T cell repertoires in COVID-19. Sequencing was performed with immunoSEQ multiplex PCR; in TCRdb, only in-frame clones are kept and a portion is missing. Among roughly 18,000 clones listed, approximately 90% were seen once. Sequencing was carried out using peripheral blood. Receptor source: a man in his 70s with acute or convalescent COVID-19.

The rearrangement joins TRBV24-1 to TRBJ2-3, with a tentative D call TRBD2 (5 bases). CDR3 length equals 15 residues. V was clipped by 3 bases and J by 5 bases, with 14 bases between them. From germline, CDR1 is KGHDR and CDR2 SFDVKD. The CDR3 loop reads CATSDQEEVQDTQYF. In DNA, the CDR3 is TGTGCCACCAGTGATCAGGAGGAAGTACAAGATACGCAGTATTTT.

The chain employs TRBV9 and TRBJ2-3; no definite D call. Per germline, CDR1 SGDLS and CDR2 YYNGEE. This CDR3 has 14 residues. V lost 2 bases, J lost 0 bases, and 7 bases lay in between. The CDR3 DNA reads as TGTGCCAGCAGCGTCTTCCCCAGCACAGATACGCAGTATTTT. As protein: CASSVFPSTDTQYF.

The rearrangement links TRBV6-5 to TRBJ2-7, with 10 bases that match TRBD1. The CDR3 length is 14 residues. Germline V CDR1 and CDR2: MNHEY, SVGAGI. V shed 5 bases and J 5 bases; nucleotides not matched to a gene: 6. CDR3 DNA sequence: TGTGCCAGCAGTAGACAGGGGGCGCACCACGAGCAGTACTTC. Its protein is CASSRQGAHHEQYF.

This chain connects TRBV5-1 to TRBJ1-2; TRBD1 might be the D (6 bases). CDR1 and CDR2 from the germline V gene are SGHRS and YFSETQ. This CDR3 has 13 amino acids. V lost 4 bases and J lost 5, with 12 bases in between. In DNA, the CDR3 is TGCGCCAGCAGCCGGGACACTGGGTATGGCTACACCTTC. Residues: CASSRDTGYGYTF.

V gene TRBV11-3 combines with J gene TRBJ1-1; D ambiguous. The V gene's germline CDR1 is SGHNT and CDR2 YENEEA. The V and J ends lost 2 bases and 2 bases respectively, with 9 bases between them. The CDR3 runs 14 residues. CDR3 DNA: TGTGCCAGCAGCTTAAGAAACAGAAACACTGAAGCTTTCTTT. Translation gives CASSLRNRNTEAFF.

The J gene is TRBJ2-2, the V gene TRBV5-5, with 10 bases lining up with TRBD1. Germline V CDR1 and CDR2: SGHKS, YYEKEE (reference sequence). V shed 4 bases and J 7 bases; nucleotides not matched to a gene: 1. CDR3 length: 13 residues. CDR3 sequence: CASSGQGDGELFF. As DNA, the CDR3 is TGTGCCAGCAGCGGACAGGGGGACGGGGAGCTGTTTTTT. Full variable domain (missing parts from reference TRBV5-5 and TRBJ2-2): DAGVTQSPTHLIKTRGQQVTLRCSPISGHKSVSWYQQVLGQGPQFIFQYYEKEERGRGNFPDRFSARQFPNYSSELNVNALLLGDSALYLCASSGQGDGELFFGEGSRLTVL.

The chain joins TRBV11-3 to TRBJ2-1; possibly TRBD2 for D (6 bases). The CDR3 length is 16 residues. CDR1 is SGHNT, CDR2 YENEEA, per germline. V was cut by 5 bases and J by 2 bases, with 16 bases left in between. The CDR3 sequence is CASSQGGGVAYNEQFF. The CDR3 DNA is TGTGCCAGCAGCCAAGGCGGCGGGGTGGCCTACAATGAGCAGTTCTTC.

The chain joins TRBV5-1 to TRBJ2-1; 14 bases fit TRBD2. CDR1 SGHRS and CDR2 YFSETQ come from the germline V gene. CDR3 length: 16 residues. The ends lost 4 bases at V and 3 bases at J; junction bases unmatched: 3. The CDR3 loop is CASSGTSGRSYNEQFF. CDR3 in DNA: TGCGCCAGCAGCGGGACTAGCGGGAGAAGCTACAATGAGCAGTTCTTC.

This clone has just a few counts. The chain uses TRBV4-3 and TRBJ2-3; 12 bases align to TRBD2. Trimming removed 5 bases from V and 5 bases from J; junction bases left unmatched: 2. Germline assignment: CDR1 LGHNA and CDR2 YSLEER. The CDR3 consists of 14 residues. The CDR3 DNA reads TGCGCCAGCAGCATGGGACTAGCGGGAGATACGCAGTATTTT. It encodes CASSMGLAGDTQYF.

The gene calls are TRBV5-1 and TRBJ2-7; D might be TRBD1 (6 bases). Trimming stripped 5 bases from V and 4 bases from J, with 16 bases between. CDR1 is SGHRS and CDR2 is YFSETQ in the germline V gene. The CDR3 extends over 14 amino acids. The CDR3, as DNA: TGCGCCAGCAGGATTGGACAGATGACTTACGAGCAGTACTTC. Protein product: CASRIGQMTYEQYF.

The gene calls are TRBV29-1 and TRBJ2-1; 8 nucleotides agree with TRBD2. Unmatched junction bases numbered 3, after V lost 3 bases and J lost 2 bases. This CDR3 region has 14 residues. Per germline, CDR1 SQVTM and CDR2 ANQGSEA. The CDR3 sequence: CSVEDGRAYNEQFF. CDR3 DNA: TGCAGCGTTGAGGACGGGAGGGCCTACAATGAGCAGTTCTTC.

The chain combines TRBV12-3 or TRBV12-4 with TRBJ1-6; D gene uncertain. This CDR3 contains 13 residues. Trimming took off 3 bases at V and 2 bases at J, with 2 bases between the two ends. The CDR3 sequence: CASSFTYNSPLHF. The CDR3 coding sequence is TGTGCCAGCAGTTTCACCTATAATTCACCCCTCCACTTT.

The chain employs TRBV9 and TRBJ1-2, with D possibly TRBD1 on 6 matching bases. CDR1 is SGDLS and CDR2 is YYNGEE in the germline V gene. V was clipped by 0 bases and J by 8 bases, with 17 bases between them. This CDR3 region has 15 residues. The CDR3 nucleotides are TGTGCCAGCAGCGTAGCTGCGGCAGGGGAAGGCGGCTACACCTTC. Its translation: CASSVAAAGEGGYTF.

The gene calls are TRBV7-3 and TRBJ1-1; TRBD1 is a possible D gene (6 bases). The V gene lost 5 bases and the J gene lost 1 base, with 11 bases spanning the gap. This CDR3 comprises 14 residues. Germline V lookup: CDR1 SGHTA, CDR2 FQGTGA. CDR3 DNA: TGTGCCAGCAGCCCTGGGACACCGAACACTGAAGCTTTCTTT. Residues: CASSPGTPNTEAFF.

The chain recombines TRBV5-1 with TRBJ1-1, with TRBD1 matching over 10 bases. V lost 3 bases and J lost 4; bases outside the gene matches: 6. The CDR3 has 15 amino acids. Germline CDR1 reads SGHRS; CDR2 reads YFSETQ. The CDR3 DNA sequence: TGCGCCAGCAGCTCGGTGGGACAGGGGCTCACTGAAGCTTTCTTT. This gives the protein CASSSVGQGLTEAFF.

This sequence joins TRBV18 and TRBJ1-1, with no clear D. V dropped 1 base and J dropped 3 bases, with 15 bases sitting between them. Per germline, CDR1 KGHSH and CDR2 LQKENI. The length of the CDR3 is 16 residues. This CDR3 reads CASSPQTRRRHTEAFF. The CDR3 nucleotides are TGTGCCAGCTCACCACAAACGCGGCGGAGGCACACTGAAGCTTTCTTT.

V gene TRBV7-9 combines with J gene TRBJ2-2; a weak D match, TRBD2 (7 bases). In germline, CDR1 is SEHNR, CDR2 FQNEAQ (reference sequence). This CDR3 has 16 residues. Trimming pared 4 bases from V and 6 bases from J, leaving 18 bases between. CDR3: CASSSGRGALPGELFF. CDR3 DNA sequence: TGTGCCAGCAGCTCTGGCCGGGGGGCGCTGCCCGGGGAGCTGTTTTTT.

The chain combines TRBV5-6 with TRBJ2-2; 8 bases map to TRBD1. V was clipped by 3 bases and J by 4 bases; unmatched bases: 11. From germline, CDR1 is SGHDT and CDR2 YYEEEE. This CDR3 is built from 17 residues. The CDR3 region is CASSSSRQGLRTGELFF. Written as DNA, the CDR3 is TGTGCCAGCAGCTCATCAAGACAGGGGTTGCGCACCGGGGAGCTGTTTTTT.

This chain uses TRBV7-3 with TRBJ2-3; no clear D gene. Germline values: CDR1 SGHTA, CDR2 FQGTGA. V was clipped by 2 bases and J by 7 bases, with 22 bases between them. The CDR3 length is 17 residues. For the CDR3, the DNA is TGTGCCAGCAGCTTACGTCCGGGTCCCGATACCGTGAATACGCAGTATTTT. Translated: CASSLRPGPDTVNTQYF.

This rearrangement joins TRBV3-1 (or the pseudogene TRBV3-2) to TRBJ1-2; 10 nucleotides agree with TRBD1. This CDR3 is built from 16 residues. With V trimmed by 5 bases and J by 5 bases, 11 bases remained unmatched. CDR1 is LGHDT and CDR2 is YNNKEL in the germline V gene (reference sequence). The CDR3 is CASSSSTGTGAYGYTF. In DNA, the CDR3 is TGTGCCAGCAGCTCGTCAACCGGGACAGGGGCATATGGCTACACCTTC.

CDR3 nucleotides: TGTGCCAGCAGCTCGGGGACTAGCGGGGCCTCCTACAATGAGCAGTTCTTC. Its translation: CASSSGTSGASYNEQFF. The chain links TRBV5-5 to TRBJ2-1; TRBD2 agrees at 13 bases. V trimming: 3 bases; J trimming: 0 bases; junction bases outside the gene matches: 3. The CDR3 covers 17 residues. Germline V gives CDR1 SGHKS, CDR2 YYEKEE (reference sequence).

In its sample, this clone was seen once. The gene calls are TRBV3-1 (or the pseudogene TRBV3-2) and TRBJ2-1; D call uncertain. V dropped 1 base and J dropped 8 bases, with 12 bases sitting between them. This CDR3 contains 14 residues. Germline V gives CDR1 LGHDT, CDR2 YNNKEL (reference sequence). CDR3 loop: CASSQVRGSDEQFF. In DNA, the CDR3 is TGTGCCAGCAGCCAAGTGAGAGGCTCGGATGAGCAGTTCTTC.

The V and J genes are TRBV28 and TRBJ2-7; 9 bases are a match to TRBD1. V gave up 4 bases and J gave up 5 bases; unmatched junction bases: 9. Looked up from germline, CDR1 is MDHEN and CDR2 is SYDVKM. This CDR3 is built from 15 residues. In DNA form, the CDR3 reads TGTGCCAGCAGTTATCCGGGACAGGGACCCCACGAGCAGTACTTC. It yields the protein CASSYPGQGPHEQYF. Based on the CDR3 plus reference TRBV28 and TRBJ2-7, the full variable domain is DVKVTQSSRYLVKRTGEKVFLECVQDMDHENMFWYRQDPGLGLRLIYFSYDVKMKEKGDIPEGYSVSREKKERFSLILESASTNQTSMYLCASSYPGQGPHEQYFGPGTRLTVT.

The chain joins TRBV6-5 to TRBJ2-3; 9 nucleotides line up with TRBD1. J lost 5 bases, V lost 8 bases, and 11 bases had no gene match. The germline V gene encodes CDR1 MNHEY and CDR2 SVGAGI. The CDR3 runs to 15 residues. CDR3: CASGLPGQGRDTQYF. CDR3 coding DNA: TGTGCCAGCGGACTTCCGGGACAGGGAAGAGATACGCAGTATTTT.

The chain employs TRBV20-1 and TRBJ2-1, with 12 positions matching TRBD2. The CDR3 is 11 amino acids. CDR1 and CDR2 (germline): DFQATT, SNEGSKA (reference sequence). After removal of 4 bases from V and 14 bases from J, the junction contained 3 bases not matched to a gene. The CDR3 region has the DNA TGCAGTGCTAAGACTAGCGGGAGTAAGTTCTTC. Protein: CSAKTSGSKFF.

The chain combines TRBV19 with TRBJ2-1, with D unresolved. From germline, CDR1 is LNHDA and CDR2 SQIVND (reference sequence). The CDR3 has 11 residues. V gave up 4 bases and J gave up 7 bases, with 5 bases separating them. In DNA, the CDR3 is TGTGCCAGTAGTACCCAAAATGAGCAGTTCTTC. Protein: CASSTQNEQFF.

V gene TRBV6-5 combines with J gene TRBJ2-7, with TRBD1 matching 8 bases. Germline CDR1 reads MNHEY; CDR2 reads SVGAGI. Trimming at V came to 4 bases and at J to 8 bases, leaving 16 bases not matched to a gene. This CDR3 is 16 amino acids long. CDR3 sequence (DNA): TGTGCCAGCAGTTCCCCGCAGGGGGCTTCTTACTGGAAGCAGTACTTC. This encodes CASSSPQGASYWKQYF.

V is TRBV6-2 or TRBV6-3 and J is TRBJ2-6, with TRBD1 as a possible D gene (7 bases). Trimming stripped 4 bases from V and 0 bases from J, with 16 bases between. In germline, CDR1 is MNHEY, CDR2 SVGEGT. This CDR3 comprises 18 residues. The CDR3 loop reads CASSSFAGQHSGANVLTF. In DNA form, the CDR3 reads TGTGCCAGCAGTTCCTTCGCGGGACAGCACTCTGGGGCCAACGTCCTGACTTTC.

This chain links TRBV6-2 or TRBV6-3 with TRBJ2-2, with 8 bases fitting TRBD2. The CDR3 contains 13 residues. Germline V CDR1 and CDR2: MNHEY, SVGEGT. Germline trimming cut 8 bases from V and 7 bases from J; bases unmatched to any gene: 6. This chain's CDR3 is CASGRGGIGELFF. The CDR3 region has the DNA TGTGCCAGCGGCCGGGGGGGGATCGGGGAGCTGTTTTTT.